These T cell receptor beta chains were read from a single sample in a study of control samples from healthy donors and cancer patients. Data came from immunoSEQ multiplex PCR; TCRdb stores just in-frame clones and leaves some out. The sample records 78,000 or so clones, over 75% being singletons. Sequencing was done on a sample of blood. Source of these receptors: a woman aged 45-59 years in good health. Both conserved end residues are part of each CDR3. The order of the fields is V gene, clone size, D gene, J gene, CDR3 DNA, CDR3 protein. D genes are given only for firm matches. Size is stated for part of the rows, as once, few or many counts, or as a class when the clone is expanded.

V gene: TRBV20-1; clone size: -; D gene: TRBD1; J gene: TRBJ2-7; CDR3 DNA: TGCAGTGCTAGTATGCGGACAGGGCGATACGAGCAGTACTTC; CDR3 protein: CSASMRTGRYEQYF
V gene: TRBV7-9; clone size: once; D gene: TRBD1; J gene: TRBJ1-2; CDR3 DNA: TGTGCCAGCAGCTTAAGCACAGGGGCTAACTATGGCTACACCTTC; CDR3 protein: CASSLSTGANYGYTF
V gene: TRBV9; clone size: -; D gene: -; J gene: TRBJ1-4; CDR3 DNA: TGTGCCAGCAGCGTTGGGTTCACGGGGGAAAAACTGTTTTTT; CDR3 protein: CASSVGFTGEKLFF
V gene: TRBV7-9; clone size: -; D gene: TRBD1; J gene: TRBJ1-6; CDR3 DNA: TGTGCCAGCAGCACAAACAGGGGACCCGCGTTTGATTCACCCCTCCACTTT; CDR3 protein: CASSTNRGPAFDSPLHF
V gene: TRBV11-2; clone size: -; D gene: TRBD2; J gene: TRBJ2-3; CDR3 DNA: TGTGCCAGCAGCTTAACTGCGGGGGTTCTCACAGATACGCAGTATTTT; CDR3 protein: CASSLTAGVLTDTQYF
V gene: TRBV5-1; clone size: once; D gene: TRBD2; J gene: TRBJ2-3; CDR3 DNA: TGCGCCAGCAGCTCACTAGCGGCTAGCACAGATACGCAGTATTTT; CDR3 protein: CASSSLAASTDTQYF
V gene: TRBV6-5; clone size: few; D gene: TRBD1; J gene: TRBJ1-5; CDR3 DNA: TGTGCCAGCAGCCCCCACAGGGGCCAGGGGCAGCCCCAGCATTTT; CDR3 protein: CASSPHRGQGQPQHF
V gene: TRBV15; clone size: -; D gene: -; J gene: TRBJ2-3; CDR3 DNA: TGTGCCACCAGCAGAGATCTAGGAAGGGATACGCAGTATTTT; CDR3 protein: CATSRDLGRDTQYF
V gene: TRBV19; clone size: -; D gene: -; J gene: TRBJ2-5; CDR3 DNA: TGTGCCAGTAGTATAATGTGGGGACAGCGGGTAGGAGAGACCCAGTACTTC; CDR3 protein: CASSIMWGQRVGETQYF
V gene: TRBV12-5; clone size: -; D gene: -; J gene: TRBJ1-5; CDR3 DNA: TGTGCTAGTGGTTTGGGGGGGGGATACAGTCAGCCCCAGCATTTT; CDR3 protein: CASGLGGGYSQPQHF
V gene: TRBV19; clone size: -; D gene: -; J gene: TRBJ2-1; CDR3 DNA: TGTGCCAGTAGTATCCCCCTGGACGGTTACAATGAGCAGTTCTTC; CDR3 protein: CASSIPLDGYNEQFF
V gene: TRBV19; clone size: -; D gene: -; J gene: TRBJ2-1; CDR3 DNA: TGTGCCAGTAGGTACATCGGTGAGCAGTTCTTC; CDR3 protein: CASRYIGEQFF
V gene: TRBV7-9; clone size: -; D gene: -; J gene: TRBJ2-2; CDR3 DNA: TGTGCCAGCAGCCCTAGGATCGCCGGGGAGCTGTTTTTT; CDR3 protein: CASSPRIAGELFF
V gene: TRBV11-2; clone size: -; D gene: -; J gene: TRBJ2-1; CDR3 DNA: TGTGCCAGCAGCCCGGCGGGGAATGAGCAGTTCTTC; CDR3 protein: CASSPAGNEQFF
V gene: TRBV11-3; clone size: -; D gene: -; J gene: TRBJ2-2; CDR3 DNA: TGTGCCAGCAGCTTAAATACAGGGGAGCTGTTTTTT; CDR3 protein: CASSLNTGELFF
V gene: TRBV28; clone size: -; D gene: -; J gene: TRBJ1-1; CDR3 DNA: TGTGCCAGCAGCGAAATAAATGGACCGCGGGCCGAAGCTTTCTTT; CDR3 protein: CASSEINGPRAEAFF
V gene: TRBV7-2; clone size: -; D gene: -; J gene: TRBJ1-5; CDR3 DNA: TGTGCCAGCAGCTTGTCGCTTAATCAGCCCCAGCATTTT; CDR3 protein: CASSLSLNQPQHF
V gene: TRBV19; clone size: -; D gene: -; J gene: TRBJ1-1; CDR3 DNA: TGTGCCAGTAGTCCCCCCCAAACACTGGCGAACACTGAAGCTTTCTTT; CDR3 protein: CASSPPQTLANTEAFF
V gene: TRBV6-2/TRBV6-3; clone size: -; D gene: -; J gene: TRBJ1-1; CDR3 DNA: TGTGCCAGCAGTGACAGGAACACTGAAGCTTTCTTT; CDR3 protein: CASSDRNTEAFF
V gene: TRBV2; clone size: -; D gene: TRBD1; J gene: TRBJ2-1; CDR3 DNA: TGTGCCAGCAGTCATAGACAGGGTTACAATGAGCAGTTCTTC; CDR3 protein: CASSHRQGYNEQFF
V gene: TRBV5-6; clone size: once; D gene: -; J gene: TRBJ1-1; CDR3 DNA: TGTGCCAGCAGCCCCCAGGCAGGGCTGAACACTGAAGCTTTCTTT; CDR3 protein: CASSPQAGLNTEAFF
V gene: TRBV29-1; clone size: -; D gene: TRBD1; J gene: TRBJ1-3; CDR3 DNA: TGCAGCGTTGGGGGACAGGGGGCGAACACCATATATTTT; CDR3 protein: CSVGGQGANTIYF
V gene: TRBV12-5; clone size: -; D gene: -; J gene: TRBJ2-4; CDR3 DNA: TGTGCTAGTGGTTTATCGAACATTCAGTACTTC; CDR3 protein: CASGLSNIQYF
V gene: TRBV14; clone size: -; D gene: -; J gene: TRBJ1-6; CDR3 DNA: TGTGCCAGCAGCCAAGACAGAACAGTCAATAATTCACCCCTCCACTTT; CDR3 protein: CASSQDRTVNNSPLHF
V gene: TRBV5-1; clone size: -; D gene: -; J gene: TRBJ1-1; CDR3 DNA: TGCGCCAGCAGCTTGGTTCGTGGGGGGCCGGGCACTGAAGCTTTCTTT; CDR3 protein: CASSLVRGGPGTEAFF
V gene: TRBV9; clone size: once; D gene: TRBD1; J gene: TRBJ1-4; CDR3 DNA: TGTGCCAGCAGCCCCCAAGAACAGGGGGCGCCTAATGAAAAACTGTTTTTT; CDR3 protein: CASSPQEQGAPNEKLFF
V gene: TRBV27; clone size: -; D gene: TRBD1; J gene: TRBJ2-7; CDR3 DNA: TGTGCCAGCAGTTTATCGGGACAGGGCCAGACCTACGAGCAGTACTTC; CDR3 protein: CASSLSGQGQTYEQYF
V gene: TRBV30; clone size: -; D gene: TRBD1; J gene: TRBJ1-2; CDR3 DNA: TGTGCCTGGAGTGTCCAGGGGGCTGGAGGCTACACCTTC; CDR3 protein: CAWSVQGAGGYTF
V gene: TRBV2; clone size: -; D gene: TRBD1; J gene: TRBJ1-5; CDR3 DNA: TGTGCCAGCAGTCCAGGGGGGCCCCAGCATTTT; CDR3 protein: CASSPGGPQHF